The next 5 T cell receptor beta chains were all read from a single sample in a study of PD-1 blockade in classical Hodgkin lymphoma. TCRdb keeps only in-frame clones here, not all; method: immunoSEQ multiplex PCR. The data hold thousands of clones, with roughly 81% observed a single time. No patient escaped relapse after autologous stem cell transplantation, and brentuximab vedotin exposure varied. The source material was peripheral blood mononuclear cells (PBMCs), sampled at baseline. The receptors stem from a human donor with classical Hodgkin lymphoma.

The gene calls are TRBV18 and TRBJ2-1; 7 bases match TRBD2. Germline V gives CDR1 KGHSH, CDR2 LQKENI. The CDR3 runs 14 residues. The ends lost 2 bases at V and 9 bases at J; junction bases unmatched: 7. CDR3 nucleotides: TGTGCCAGCTCACCAGGACTAGATATAGGTGAGCAGTTCTTC. It translates to CASSPGLDIGEQFF.

The rearrangement links TRBV20-1 to TRBJ1-1, with D perhaps matching TRBD1 (5 bases). The CDR3 totals 10 residues. V was cut by 6 bases and J by 8 bases, with 10 bases left in between. Germline V gene data show CDR1 as DFQATT and CDR2 as SNEGSKA (reference sequence). The CDR3: CSARDLEAFF. The CDR3 DNA is TGCAGTGCCAGGGACCTAGAAGCTTTCTTT.

The DNA of the CDR3 is TGTGCCAGCAGCCAAGATCGGGGTAGCGGGAGTGAGGAGCAGTACTTC. Translating it yields CASSQDRGSGSEEQYF. The chain joins TRBV4-2 to TRBJ2-7; 9 positions agree with TRBD2. Germline V CDR1 and CDR2: LGHNA, YNFKEQ. The length of the CDR3 is 16 residues. Trimming at V came to 0 bases and at J to 7 bases, leaving 10 bases not matched to a gene.

This clone was observed a single time. The V gene is TRBV4-1, the J gene TRBJ2-7; a weak D match, TRBD2 (6 bases). CDR1 is MGHRA and CDR2 is YSYEKL in the germline V gene. The CDR3 contains 16 residues. Trimming took 1 base from V and 6 from J, leaving 19 bases between them. This CDR3 is CASSQVPGRGVGEQYF. The CDR3 bases are TGCGCCAGCAGCCAAGTTCCCGGACGCGGGGTGGGCGAGCAGTACTTC.

This clone was found a few times. This chain joins TRBV7-8 and TRBJ2-3; TRBD2 matches at 13 bases. This CDR3 has 17 residues. Germline CDR1 and CDR2: SGHVS and FQNEAQ. V lost 5 bases to trimming and J lost 1 base; unmatched junction nucleotides: 6. The CDR3: CASSQGTSGARTDTQYF. CDR3 sequence (DNA): TGTGCCAGCAGCCAGGGGACTAGCGGGGCCCGCACAGATACGCAGTATTTT. Based on the CDR3 plus reference TRBV7-8 and TRBJ2-3, the full variable domain is GAGVSQSPRYKVAKRGQDVALRCDPISGHVSLFWYQQALGQGPEFLTYFQNEAQLDKSGLPSDRFFAERPEGSVSTLKIQRTQQEDSAVYLCASSQGTSGARTDTQYFGPGTRLTVL.